This T cell receptor (beta chain) was sequenced during a study of cytomegalovirus exposure and HLA in healthy donors. About this clone itself: Its antigen is still unknown.

Vbeta (60) and Jbeta (13) primers were used in the PCR. Measured with immunoSEQ multiplex PCR; TCRdb has only the in-frame clones, and not every one. Here the sample spans around 130,000 clones, under 85% being singletons. Points from the study as a whole: Sequencing likely generated an artifact that appeared as a cluster of highly shared sequence variants. Association of a missense DCLRE1C variant with TCR beta V- and J-gene trimming was reported in a later analysis.

The germline V gene has CDR1 SGHTA and CDR2 FQGTGA. Trimming cost V 1 base and J 4 bases, with 7 bases left between them. This CDR3 spans 13 amino acids. The sequenced sample was PBMCs. This receptor was taken from a boy aged 5 to 17 in good health and CMV-seronegative. The chain links TRBV7-3 to TRBJ1-2; D uncertain. The CDR3: CASSLNNLYGYTF. CDR3 bases: TGTGCCAGCAGCTTAAACAACCTCTATGGCTACACCTTC.